This T cell receptor beta chain appears in the sequencing data of a study of blood T cell repertoires in COVID-19. About the research overall: From T cells, B-cell-depleted T cells, or PBMCs came the material, which was cDNA or gDNA.

Germline-derived CDR1 and CDR2 are KGHSH and LQKENI. The ends were cut back, 3 bases at V and 0 bases at J, with 5 bases in the middle. The CDR3 covers 13 residues. Per the authors' pipeline: Amplified reference gene primers provided the basis for estimating nucleated cell counts. Sequencing was performed with immunoSEQ multiplex PCR; in TCRdb, only in-frame clones are kept and a portion is missing. The DNA gave D and trimming, while V, J and clone size come from that table. The sample shows 120,000 to 150,000 clones, 85% of them seen only once. The TCR was taken from a woman aged 40 to 50 with active or convalescent COVID-19. V usage is TRBV18 and J usage is TRBJ2-5; D gene ambiguous. The sequenced sample was peripheral blood. CDR3 in DNA: TGTGCCAGCTCACCTTCGTACCAAGAGACCCAGTACTTC. Encoded protein: CASSPSYQETQYF.